These T cell receptor beta chains were read from a single sample in a study of T-cell reconstitution after alpha-beta-depleted transplantation in children. A single record per CDR3 protein comes from TCRdb applying MiXCR to the PCR reads. The sample has 200,000 to 250,000 distinct CDR3 sequences, about 9.5% seen once. The specimen was PBMCs from the stem cell graft donor, collected from the stem cell graft. These receptors all stem from a human donor who donated a stem cell graft to a child with acute lymphoblastic leukemia. CDR3s include the opening cysteine and the closing phenylalanine or tryptophan.

V | CDR3
TRBV20-1 | CSAAKINFGTVTGELFF
TRBV4-3 | CASSQDRQGYQPQHF
TRBV5-1 | CASSLITSGGFYEQYF
TRBV12-3/TRBV12-4 | CASLPGKGTEAFF
TRBV27 | CASSLFRGSEKLFF
TRBV6-5 | CASSYPENGGSTTDTQYF
TRBV4-1 | CASSQDARAQATNEKLFF
TRBV20-1 | CSAKGLAGRDTQYF
TRBV11-3 | CASSQTKVTNEQFF
TRBV5-1 | CASSFVGTVNTGELFF
TRBV7-2 | CASSQGTQETQYF
TRBV5-1 | CASSRQRGTQETQYF
TRBV12-3/TRBV12-4 | CASSLKEDTEAFF
TRBV5-1 | CASSFLGGNYGYTF
TRBV5-1 | CASSLDQGAYEQFF
TRBV7-2 | CASSSPGGSVYEQYF
TRBV20-1 | CSVWGKNIQYF
TRBV7-9 | CASSWSDRGHGYTF
TRBV4-3 | CASSQGLAGAQVTQYF
TRBV5-1 | CASSSEGVDTQYF
TRBV20-1 | CSAYWDRFKTQYF
TRBV4-1 | CASSQARGLDYGYTF
TRBV10-3 | CAIRDRDAKNIQYF
TRBV20-1 | CSGRRAGGYTF
TRBV4-1 | CASSQPPGGLTQETQYF
TRBV12-3/TRBV12-4 | CASSSGAGRVDYGYTF
TRBV5-1 | CATYTDGLNYGYTF